These 14 T cell receptor beta chains came from one sample sequenced in a study of glioma-infiltrating T cells. Amplification of TCR alpha and beta CDR3 regions from RNA used iRepertoire nested multiplex PCR. Each CDR3 protein is one row after TCRdb ran MiXCR on the multiplex PCR reads. The repertoire holds approximately 130,000 distinct CDR3 sequences, with more than 20% as singletons. Sequencing was performed on glioma tissue, nonneoplastic brain tissue, or PBMCs (not recorded which). The source of these receptors is a human donor with low-grade glioma or glioblastoma, undergoing nonglioma brain surgery, or in good health (not recorded which).

The rearrangement uses TRBV11-2 and TRBJ2-5; D gene unclear. V was shortened by 2 bases and J by 1 base, with 8 bases between the two germline ends. The germline CDR1 and CDR2 sequences are SGHAT and FQNNGV. CDR3 length: 14 residues. DNA for the CDR3: TGTGCCAGCAGCTTATACGAGTTCCAAGAGACCCAGTACTTC. It codes for CASSLYEFQETQYF.

This clonotype appeared a few times. At one boundary the junction diverges from the germline segment, which might be a read error. The chain uses TRBV11-1 and TRBJ1-3, with a possible D match to TRBD1 (6 bases). CDR3 length: 14 residues. Germline V gene data show CDR1 as SGHAT and CDR2 as FQDESV (reference sequence). As DNA, the CDR3 is TGTGCCGGCAGCTCACAGGGATCTGGAAACACCATATATTTT. It translates to CAGSSQGSGNTIYF.

The table lists this clonotype with many counts. The chain uses TRBV6-1 and TRBJ1-1; 7 nucleotides line up with TRBD1. V shed 6 bases, J shed 1 base, and the junction held 5 bases outside the gene matches. Germline loops: CDR1 MNHNS, CDR2 SASEGT. This CDR3 region has 14 residues. CDR3 bases: TGTGCCAGCAGCAAACACAGGGGGAACACTGAAGCTTTCTTT. Residues: CASSKHRGNTEAFF.

This rearrangement joins TRBV3-1 to TRBJ2-3, with a weak D call TRBD2 (6 bases). The CDR3 is 17 residues long. Deletions cut 6 bases from V and 3 bases from J, with 22 bases between. Germline V gene lookup returns CDR1 LGHDT and CDR2 YNNKEL (reference sequence). The chain's CDR3 is CASRCWSGHRMTDTQYF. Here the CDR3 DNA reads TGTGCCAGCAGGTGTTGGAGCGGGCATAGGATGACAGATACGCAGTATTTT.

The genes are TRBV7-2 and TRBJ2-7; D unclear. In germline, CDR1 is SGHTA, CDR2 FQGNSA. Trimming stripped 6 bases from V and 4 bases from J, with 22 bases between. The CDR3 spans 16 residues. The CDR3 region is CASSHPVRTGIYEQYV. The CDR3 nucleotides read TGTGCCAGCAGTCATCCGGTAAGGACGGGCATTTACGAGCAGTACGTC.

On this clonotype itself: This could be a read error, since a much larger clone is one nucleotide away. The chain uses TRBV6-5 and TRBJ2-1; 9 positions match TRBD1. Germline assignment: CDR1 MNHEY and CDR2 SVGAGI. CDR3 length: 15 amino acids. The V gene end was trimmed by 5 bases and the J gene end by 3 bases; junction bases not matched to a gene: 5. The CDR3 nucleotides read TGTGCCAGCAGTCGACAGGGGGGGAACTACAATGAGCAGTTCTTC. This sequence encodes CASSRQGGNYNEQFF.

This clonotype was recorded many times. V usage is TRBV6-6 and J usage is TRBJ2-3; a possible D gene is TRBD1 (6 bases). The germline V gene has CDR1 MNHNY and CDR2 SVGAGI (reference sequence). V was cut by 1 base and J by 0 bases, with 11 bases left in between. There are 16 residues in the CDR3. The CDR3 nucleotides are TGTGCCAGCAGTTACTTACAGGGAAGGAGCACAGATACGCAGTATTTT. Residues: CASSYLQGRSTDTQYF.

The chain recombines TRBV7-2 with TRBJ1-2; TRBD1 might be the D (6 bases). Per the germline V gene, CDR1 is SGHTA and CDR2 is FQGNSA. The CDR3 spans 13 residues. The ends were cut back, 5 bases at V and 3 bases at J, with 10 bases in the middle. The CDR3 loop reads CASSPRTDYGYTF. In DNA form, the CDR3 reads TGTGCCAGCAGCCCCAGGACAGACTATGGCTACACCTTC. Full variable domain (remainder filled in from reference TRBV7-2 and TRBJ1-2): GAGVSQSPSNKVTEKGKDVELRCDPISGHTALYWYRQSLGQGLEFLIYFQGNSAPDKSGLPSDRFSAERTGGSVSTLTIQRTQQEDSAVYLCASSPRTDYGYTFGSGTRLTVV.

This clonotype was counted a single time. This could be a read error, since a much larger clone is one nucleotide away. V is TRBV20-1 and J is TRBJ2-1, with 7 nucleotides matching TRBD1. With V trimmed by 4 bases and J by 3 bases, 9 bases remained unmatched. This CDR3 has 15 amino acids. CDR1 and CDR2 from the germline V gene are DFQATT and SNEGSKA (reference sequence). CDR3 in DNA: TGCAGTGCTATTCCACCGGGACAGAACTACAATGAGCAGTTCTTC. Amino acids: CSAIPPGQNYNEQFF.

CDR3 in DNA: TGTGCCAGCAGCCCGCTGACCGGGGGGACCTACGAGCAGTACGTC. This gives the protein CASSPLTGGTYEQYV. The genes are TRBV11-2 and TRBJ2-7, with TRBD2 matching 7 bases. CDR1 is SGHAT and CDR2 is FQNNGV in the germline V gene. Trimming took 5 bases from V and 2 from J; bases not matched to a gene: 9. CDR3 size: 15 residues.

Here the CDR3 reads CASSQQQGSGNTIYF. In DNA, the CDR3 is TGCGCCAGCAGCCAACAACAGGGATCTGGAAACACCATATATTTT. This rearrangement joins TRBV4-1 to TRBJ1-3, with D maybe TRBD1 (6 bases). The germline V gene encodes CDR1 MGHRA and CDR2 YSYEKL. This CDR3 has 15 residues. Deletions cut 2 bases from V and 1 base from J, with 9 bases between.

This clonotype occurred many times. The chain joins TRBV4-1 to TRBJ1-5; no firm D call. Trimming left V 1 base short and J 7 bases short, with 11 bases between. The CDR3 is 14 amino acids. Germline V gene sequence: CDR1 MGHRA, CDR2 YSYEKL. The CDR3 sequence: CASSQGGLNQPQHF. The CDR3 DNA reads TGCGCCAGCAGCCAAGGTGGGTTGAACCAGCCCCAGCATTTT.

The sample holds many counts of this clonotype. V and J are TRBV28 and TRBJ2-5, with D unclear. The CDR3 runs to 13 residues. V lost 2 bases and J 2 bases, leaving 6 bases between the germline ends. Germline V gene sequence: CDR1 MDHEN, CDR2 SYDVKM. CDR3 protein: CASSLRSQETQYF. In DNA, the CDR3 is TGTGCCAGCAGTTTAAGGTCGCAAGAGACCCAGTACTTC.

There are many counts of this clonotype. This chain uses TRBV24-1 with TRBJ1-5; possibly TRBD1 for D (5 bases). Germline lookup yields CDR1 KGHDR and CDR2 SFDVKD. The CDR3 covers 13 residues. Trimming took 4 bases from V and 4 from J, leaving 7 bases between them. The CDR3 DNA follows: TGTGCCACCAGTGACTACAGGAATCAGCCCCAGCATTTT. It yields the protein CATSDYRNQPQHF.